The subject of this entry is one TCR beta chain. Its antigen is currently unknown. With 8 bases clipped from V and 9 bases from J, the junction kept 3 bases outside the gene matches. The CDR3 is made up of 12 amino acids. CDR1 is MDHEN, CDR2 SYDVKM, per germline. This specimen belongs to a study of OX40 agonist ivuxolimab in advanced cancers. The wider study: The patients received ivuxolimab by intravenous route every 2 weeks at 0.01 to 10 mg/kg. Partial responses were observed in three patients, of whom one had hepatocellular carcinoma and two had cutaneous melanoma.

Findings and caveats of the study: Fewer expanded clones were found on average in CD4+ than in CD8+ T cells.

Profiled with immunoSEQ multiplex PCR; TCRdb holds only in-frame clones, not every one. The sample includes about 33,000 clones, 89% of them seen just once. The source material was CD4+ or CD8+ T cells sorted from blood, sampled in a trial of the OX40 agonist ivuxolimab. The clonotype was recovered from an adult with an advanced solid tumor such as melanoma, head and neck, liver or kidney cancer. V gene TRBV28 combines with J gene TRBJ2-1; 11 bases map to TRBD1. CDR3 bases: TGTGCCAGCTGGACAGGGGGCGTTGAGCAGTTCTTC. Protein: CASWTGGVEQFF.